A single sample is the source of the 18 T cell receptor beta chains below, sequenced in a study of long-term antiretroviral therapy in people with HIV. This was the immunoSEQ v3.0 assay at survey level. This table comes from immunoSEQ multiplex PCR, and its TCRdb copy is limited to in-frame clones, with some not included. The sample lists about 39,000 clones, roughly 90% occurring once. The sequences come from unsorted PBMCs, collected just before starting antiretroviral therapy. Receptors originate from a woman between 18 and 29 years old with HIV.

The chain uses TRBV28 and TRBJ2-7; no definite D call. The V gene lost 1 base and the J gene lost 5 bases, with 3 bases spanning the gap. This CDR3 contains 11 residues. The germline gives CDR1 MDHEN, CDR2 SYDVKM. The CDR3 DNA sequence: TGTGCCAGCAGTTTATACCACGAGCAGTACTTC. It yields the protein CASSLYHEQYF.

This chain links TRBV5-1 with TRBJ1-1; 7 bases agree with TRBD1. After removal of 3 bases from V and 0 bases from J, the junction contained 2 bases not matched to a gene. CDR1 and CDR2 from the germline V gene are SGHRS and YFSETQ. This CDR3 region has 14 residues. In nucleotides, the CDR3 is TGCGCCAGCAGCTCAACAGGGGTGAACACTGAAGCTTTCTTT. It translates to CASSSTGVNTEAFF.

The chain is built from TRBV19 and TRBJ1-1; D is ambiguous. Trimming shortened V by 3 bases and J by 1 base, and 9 bases separated the two germline ends. CDR3 size: 14 residues. CDR1 and CDR2 (germline): LNHDA, SQIVND (reference sequence). The CDR3 coding sequence is TGTGCCAGTAGTATTGCAGGAGGGAACACTGAAGCTTTCTTT. Translation: CASSIAGGNTEAFF. The full variable domain, with the rest looked up from reference TRBV19 and TRBJ1-1, is DGGITQSPKYLFRKEGQNVTLSCEQNLNHDAMYWYRQDPGQGLRLIYYSQIVNDFQKGDIAEGYSVSREKKESFPLTVTSAQKNPTAFYLCASSIAGGNTEAFFGQGTRLTVV.

The V call is TRBV11-1, the J call TRBJ2-7; maybe TRBD1 (5 bases). The CDR3 runs 13 residues. Germline V lookup: CDR1 SGHAT, CDR2 FQDESV (reference sequence). Deletions cut 5 bases from V and 7 bases from J, with 15 bases between. CDR3 amino acids: CASSVVGPGEQYF. DNA of the CDR3: TGTGCCAGCAGCGTAGTGGGGCCCGGGGAGCAGTACTTC.

V is TRBV4-3 and J is TRBJ1-1; tentatively, D is TRBD1 (5 bases). The CDR3 consists of 18 residues. Germline V lookup: CDR1 LGHNA, CDR2 YSLEER. V lost 2 bases and J 2 bases, leaving 21 bases between the germline ends. The CDR3 spells CASSQSRGALTGNTEAFF. In DNA form, the CDR3 reads TGCGCCAGCAGCCAAAGTAGAGGGGCTTTGACTGGAAACACTGAAGCTTTCTTT.

The genes are TRBV29-1 and TRBJ1-2; D is possibly TRBD1 (5 bases). This CDR3 has 15 residues. Trimming took 1 base from V and 5 from J, leaving 17 bases between them. CDR1 is SQVTM, CDR2 ANQGSEA, per germline. CDR3 loop: CSVEGGGISNYGYTF. The CDR3 DNA reads TGCAGCGTTGAAGGGGGGGGGATCTCCAATTATGGCTACACCTTC.

V is TRBV12-5 and J is TRBJ2-1; no firm D call. The CDR3 length is 12 residues. The V and J ends lost 1 base and 9 bases respectively, with 7 bases between them. Germline loops: CDR1 LGHNT, CDR2 FRNRAP. DNA for the CDR3: TGTGCTAGTGGTTTGGGTTCGAGTGAGCAGTTCTTC. This sequence encodes CASGLGSSEQFF.

This rearrangement joins TRBV5-1 to TRBJ2-2, with a possible D match to TRBD2 (6 bases). Germline V gives CDR1 SGHRS, CDR2 YFSETQ. Trimming left V 9 bases short and J 8 bases short, with 20 bases between. The CDR3 is 14 amino acids. CDR3 DNA sequence: TGCGCCACCTCCCCTAGCGTAGGCACGGGGGAGCTGTTTTTT. This encodes CATSPSVGTGELFF.

V is TRBV10-3 and J is TRBJ2-3, with D perhaps TRBD2 (5 bases). The V gene's germline CDR1 is ENHRY and CDR2 SYGVKD. CDR3 length equals 16 residues. V was clipped by 0 bases and J by 1 base, with 11 bases between them. The CDR3: CAISESAEGGTDTQYF. CDR3 nucleotide sequence: TGTGCCATCAGTGAGTCCGCCGAGGGAGGCACAGATACGCAGTATTTT.

V and J are TRBV7-9 and TRBJ2-1; 9 positions match TRBD2. Germline loops: CDR1 SEHNR, CDR2 FQNEAQ (reference sequence). The CDR3 has 15 residues. Trimming at V came to 4 bases and at J to 5 bases, leaving 6 bases not matched to a gene. The CDR3 spells CASSSLRLADNEQFF. The CDR3 DNA reads as TGTGCCAGCAGCTCCCTTAGACTAGCGGACAATGAGCAGTTCTTC.

The chain employs TRBV6-1 and TRBJ2-7; D is possibly TRBD1 (6 bases). V was trimmed by 2 bases and J by 3 bases, leaving 17 bases between them. The length of the CDR3 is 16 residues. Germline CDR1 and CDR2: MNHNS and SASEGT. The CDR3 DNA reads as TGTGCCAGCAGTGAATTGAGAACAGGGTATTTCTACGAGCAGTACTTC. Protein sequence: CASSELRTGYFYEQYF.

The V and J genes are TRBV7-3 and TRBJ2-1; TRBD2 agrees at 8 bases. With 5 bases clipped from V and 9 bases from J, the junction kept 12 bases outside the gene matches. CDR3 length: 15 residues. Germline V gives CDR1 SGHTA, CDR2 FQGTGA. The CDR3 DNA sequence: TGTGCCAGCAGCCAATTAGGACTAGCCGTGGTTGAGCAGTTCTTC. Translated, it gives CASSQLGLAVVEQFF.

The rearrangement uses TRBV5-1 and TRBJ2-3, with D possibly being TRBD2 (5 bases). The CDR3 is 15 residues long. Trimming left V 0 bases short and J 0 bases short, with 8 bases between. Germline V lookup: CDR1 SGHRS, CDR2 YFSETQ. This CDR3 reads CASSLERRSTDTQYF. The CDR3 DNA sequence: TGCGCCAGCAGCTTGGAGCGGAGAAGCACAGATACGCAGTATTTT.

This clone occurred once. CDR3 DNA: TGCGCCAGTGCCCGGGACACAGATACGCAGTATTTT. Its protein is CASARDTDTQYF. The chain links TRBV5-1 to TRBJ2-3, with a possible D match to TRBD2 (5 bases). The CDR3 runs to 12 residues. CDR1 and CDR2 (germline): SGHRS, YFSETQ. Trimming cost V 8 bases and J 2 bases, with 9 bases left between them.

V and J are TRBV5-1 and TRBJ2-5; no firm D call. Trimming took off 0 bases at V and 3 bases at J, with 18 bases between the two ends. The CDR3 has 17 residues. Germline loops: CDR1 SGHRS, CDR2 YFSETQ. The CDR3 sequence: CASSLVRVRPPEETQYF. The CDR3 DNA follows: TGCGCCAGCAGCTTGGTTCGGGTCCGACCCCCTGAAGAGACCCAGTACTTC.

V usage is TRBV5-1 and J usage is TRBJ2-4, with 11 bases matching TRBD2. In germline, CDR1 is SGHRS, CDR2 YFSETQ. The CDR3 extends over 18 amino acids. The V gene end was trimmed by 5 bases and the J gene end by 0 bases; junction bases not matched to a gene: 10. CDR3 nucleotide sequence: TGCGCCAGCAGATCGGGACTAGCGGTCCACTTAGCCAAAAACATTCAGTACTTC. Residues: CASRSGLAVHLAKNIQYF.

The chain recombines TRBV7-6 with TRBJ2-2; 10 positions agree with TRBD2. V was pared by 5 bases and J by 6 bases, with 6 bases of the junction left unmatched. The CDR3 is made up of 15 amino acids. Germline V gene data show CDR1 as SGHVS and CDR2 as FNYEAQ. Here the CDR3 DNA reads TGTGCCAGCAGCAGCCATCTAGCGGGAGCCGGGGAGCTGTTTTTT. It codes for CASSSHLAGAGELFF.

This clone was seen a handful of times. CDR3 sequence: CASRKLAGGLGTGELFF. DNA of the CDR3: TGTGCCAGCAGGAAACTAGCGGGAGGCCTAGGCACCGGGGAGCTGTTTTTT. The chain recombines TRBV2 with TRBJ2-2; 12 bases are a match to TRBD2. CDR3 size: 17 residues. Germline V gene data show CDR1 as SNHLY and CDR2 as FYNNEI. The V segment lost 6 bases and the J segment 4 bases; nucleotides outside the gene matches: 9.